These 24 T cell receptor beta chains came from one sample sequenced in a study of blood T cell repertoires in COVID-19. Sequencing used immunoSEQ multiplex PCR; TCRdb keeps in-frame clones, though not all of them. The sample lists approximately 210,000 clones; almost 85% were seen once. The sample taken for sequencing was peripheral blood. The receptors come from a woman between 35 and 50 years old with acute or convalescent COVID-19.

The rearrangement uses TRBV6-5 and TRBJ1-2; 7 nucleotides align to TRBD1. There are 13 residues in the CDR3. Looked up from germline, CDR1 is MNHEY and CDR2 is SVGAGI. V trimming: 4 bases; J trimming: 4 bases; junction bases outside the gene matches: 3. The CDR3 protein is CASSSGGTYGYTF. The CDR3 bases are TGTGCCAGCAGTTCAGGGGGTACCTATGGCTACACCTTC.

The chain employs TRBV11-2 and TRBJ2-1; possibly TRBD1 for D (5 bases). This CDR3 contains 18 residues. V dropped 1 base and J dropped 2 bases, with 18 bases sitting between them. The germline V gene encodes CDR1 SGHAT and CDR2 FQNNGV. CDR3 bases: TGTGCCAGCAGCTTAGGATCATTAAGGGGCCCACCCTACAATGAGCAGTTCTTC. It specifies CASSLGSLRGPPYNEQFF.

Of note for this clone: In the same sample, other DNA sequences code for this CDR3. The chain is built from TRBV19 and TRBJ1-2; D ambiguous. The CDR3 extends over 13 amino acids. V was pared by 3 bases and J by 3 bases, with 8 bases between. The germline V gene has CDR1 LNHDA and CDR2 SQIVND (reference sequence). The CDR3 DNA is TGTGCCAGTAGTATTACCAGTGACTATGGCTACACCTTC. Amino acids: CASSITSDYGYTF.

This clone came up once. The CDR3 sequence is CASSPLGTTTYGYTF. CDR3 sequence (DNA): TGCGCCAGCAGCCCTCTTGGGACAACGACTTATGGCTACACCTTC. The genes are TRBV5-1 and TRBJ1-2; weak D call: TRBD1 (6 bases). Trimming removed 4 bases from V and 5 bases from J, with 18 bases in between. The germline CDR1 and CDR2 sequences are SGHRS and YFSETQ. The CDR3 has 15 residues.

Details on this clone: The identical CDR3 is also encoded by other nucleotide sequences in the sample. The chain joins TRBV11-2 to TRBJ2-1, with 7 bases that match TRBD1. The trim removed 4 bases at V and 1 base at J, leaving 4 bases unmatched. The germline gives CDR1 SGHAT, CDR2 FQNNGV. CDR3 length equals 15 residues. CDR3 loop: CASSSRQGSYNEQFF. CDR3 DNA sequence: TGTGCCAGCAGCTCTCGACAGGGATCCTACAATGAGCAGTTCTTC.

V gene TRBV3-1 (or the pseudogene TRBV3-2) combines with J gene TRBJ2-7; 8 nucleotides match TRBD2. Per the germline V gene, CDR1 is LGHDT and CDR2 is YNNKEL (reference sequence). Germline trimming cut 4 bases from V and 0 bases from J; bases unmatched to any gene: 8. The CDR3 extends over 16 amino acids. The DNA for the CDR3 is TGTGCCAGCAGCCCCGTGGGTAGCGGGGTCTCCTACGAGCAGTACTTC. This encodes CASSPVGSGVSYEQYF.

CDR3 residues: CASSLTRDTEAFF. The CDR3 DNA reads as TGTGCCAGCAGCCTAACCAGGGACACTGAAGCTTTCTTT. The rearrangement uses TRBV7-9 and TRBJ1-1; D might be TRBD1 (5 bases). The ends were cut back, 5 bases at V and 3 bases at J, with 10 bases in the middle. Per the germline V gene, CDR1 is SEHNR and CDR2 is FQNEAQ (reference sequence). The CDR3 consists of 13 residues.

This rearrangement joins TRBV5-1 to TRBJ2-4; a weak D match, TRBD1 (6 bases). The CDR3 covers 15 residues. Trimming cost V 0 bases and J 8 bases, with 15 bases left between them. The V gene's germline CDR1 is SGHRS and CDR2 YFSETQ. CDR3 coding DNA: TGCGCCAGCAGCTTGGGTCTGGGGGCCCAAGACATTCAGTACTTC. Protein product: CASSLGLGAQDIQYF.

The chain recombines TRBV19 with TRBJ2-3, with 10 bases that match TRBD1. CDR1 is LNHDA, CDR2 SQIVND, per germline (reference sequence). J lost 1 base, V lost 5 bases, and 6 bases had no gene match. The CDR3 length is 16 residues. The CDR3 reads CASSREGQGRTDTQYF. The DNA of the CDR3 is TGTGCCAGTAGTCGGGAGGGACAGGGGCGCACAGATACGCAGTATTTT.

In this sample, this clone turned up many times. The CDR3 loop is CASTTGDQPQHF. The CDR3 region has the DNA TGTGCCAGCACCACAGGGGATCAGCCCCAGCATTTT. This chain connects TRBV6-6 to TRBJ1-5, with TRBD1 identical over 7 bases. CDR1 and CDR2 (germline): MNHNY, SVGAGI (reference sequence). The CDR3 spans 12 residues. The V and J ends lost 7 bases and 5 bases, in that order; junction bases with no gene match: 2.

This sequence joins TRBV19 and TRBJ1-4; D is ambiguous. V dropped 3 bases and J dropped 8 bases, with 7 bases sitting between them. There are 12 residues in the CDR3. From germline, CDR1 is LNHDA and CDR2 SQIVND (reference sequence). Written as DNA, the CDR3 is TGTGCCAGTAGTATGGGAGGAGAAAAACTGTTTTTT. Its translation is CASSMGGEKLFF.

V and J are TRBV27 and TRBJ2-7, with 8 bases lining up with TRBD2. CDR1 MNHEY and CDR2 SMNVEV come from the germline V gene (reference sequence). The length of the CDR3 is 16 residues. The junction had 9 bases not matched to a gene; V was cut back by 1 base and J by 4 bases. The CDR3, as DNA: TGTGCCAGCAGTTTATATCCGACGGGGGGGCCATACGAGCAGTACTTC. Its translation is CASSLYPTGGPYEQYF.

The V and J genes are TRBV19 and TRBJ1-1; 8 bases map to TRBD1. This CDR3 has 12 amino acids. From germline, CDR1 is LNHDA and CDR2 SQIVND (reference sequence). V lost 6 bases and J lost 13; bases outside the gene matches: 10. The DNA for the CDR3 is TGTGCCAGTAGCTATCCCGGGACAGGAGTTTTCTTT. This gives the protein CASSYPGTGVFF.

On this clone: This specimen includes other DNA sequences encoding the same CDR3. The V and J genes are TRBV5-1 and TRBJ2-7; no clear D gene. Germline CDR1 SGHRS, CDR2 YFSETQ. V was cut by 4 bases and J by 4 bases, with 15 bases left in between. This CDR3 region has 14 residues. The CDR3 here is CASSVLTGSYEQYF. CDR3 nucleotides: TGCGCCAGCAGCGTTCTGACTGGTTCTTACGAGCAGTACTTC.

The chain has TRBV7-9 and TRBJ1-1, with D possibly being TRBD1 (5 bases). The CDR3 has 14 amino acids. From germline, CDR1 is SEHNR and CDR2 FQNEAQ (reference sequence). The V gene lost 2 bases and the J gene lost 3 bases, with 10 bases spanning the gap. In nucleotides, the CDR3 is TGTGCCAGCAGCTTACAGGGAGGTCACACTGAAGCTTTCTTT. This sequence encodes CASSLQGGHTEAFF.

The CDR3 reads CASSESKSSGDNEQFF. CDR3 in DNA: TGCGCCAGCAGTGAGTCAAAATCTAGCGGGGACAATGAGCAGTTCTTC. V is TRBV10-1 and J is TRBJ2-1, with 9 bases fitting TRBD2. The ends lost 0 bases at V and 5 bases at J; junction bases unmatched: 5. This CDR3 is built from 16 residues. The germline CDR1 and CDR2 sequences are WNHNN and SYGVQD (reference sequence).

The chain has TRBV29-1 and TRBJ1-2; TRBD1 matches at 9 bases. This CDR3 spans 14 amino acids. Germline V gives CDR1 SQVTM, CDR2 ANQGSEA. V shed 2 bases and J 8 bases; nucleotides not matched to a gene: 9. The CDR3 protein is CSVEPGQGRDGYTF. CDR3 coding DNA: TGCAGCGTTGAACCGGGACAGGGTAGGGACGGCTACACCTTC.

The chain combines TRBV6-5 with TRBJ1-2, with 9 positions matching TRBD1. This CDR3 is built from 13 residues. Germline CDR1 MNHEY, CDR2 SVGAGI. V was clipped by 10 bases and J by 8 bases; unmatched bases: 11. This chain's CDR3 is CATQTGGQGGYTF. As DNA, the CDR3 is TGTGCCACACAAACAGGGGGCCAAGGAGGCTACACCTTC.

The rearrangement links TRBV12-5 to TRBJ2-5; D is unclear. In germline, CDR1 is LGHNT, CDR2 FRNRAP. This CDR3 is 14 amino acids long. Trimming left V 2 bases short and J 7 bases short, with 14 bases between. The DNA for the CDR3 is TGTGCTAGTGGTTTGAGCCACACGGGTGGGACCCAGTACTTC. It translates to CASGLSHTGGTQYF. The whole variable domain, filled in from reference TRBV12-5 and TRBJ2-5, reads DARVTQTPRHKVTEMGQEVTMRCQPILGHNTVFWYRQTMMQGLELLAYFRNRAPLDDSGMPKDRFSAEMPDATLATLKIQPSEPRDSAVYFCASGLSHTGGTQYFGPGTRLLVL.

The V gene is TRBV12-5, the J gene TRBJ1-5; TRBD1 agrees at 7 bases. The V gene's germline CDR1 is LGHNT and CDR2 FRNRAP. CDR3 length: 14 amino acids. J lost 5 bases, V lost 6 bases, and 7 bases had no gene match. The DNA for the CDR3 is TGTGCTAGTGGGGCGGGACAGCGAGATCAGCCCCAGCATTTT. The encoded protein is CASGAGQRDQPQHF.

This chain uses TRBV6-6 with TRBJ1-1; the match to TRBD1 covers 9 bases. V shed 6 bases, J shed 2 bases, and the junction held 4 bases outside the gene matches. CDR3 length: 14 residues. CDR1 is MNHNY and CDR2 is SVGAGI in the germline V gene (reference sequence). CDR3 DNA: TGTGCCAGCAGGCGACAGGGGGAAAACACTGAAGCTTTCTTT. Protein sequence: CASRRQGENTEAFF.

CDR3: CASSIAVGGLSNEQYF. CDR3 nucleotide sequence: TGTGCCAGTAGTATAGCAGTGGGGGGACTATCGAACGAGCAGTACTTC. V usage is TRBV19 and J usage is TRBJ2-7; TRBD2 agrees at 7 bases. The CDR3 covers 16 residues. Germline CDR1 is LNHDA and CDR2 is SQIVND (reference sequence). The J segment lost 5 bases and the V segment lost 1 base, leaving 11 bases of the junction unmatched. Variable domain in full (rest from reference TRBV19 and TRBJ2-7): DGGITQSPKYLFRKEGQNVTLSCEQNLNHDAMYWYRQDPGQGLRLIYYSQIVNDFQKGDIAEGYSVSREKKESFPLTVTSAQKNPTAFYLCASSIAVGGLSNEQYFGPGTRLTVT.

The table lists this clone with a count of one. The chain has TRBV18 and TRBJ2-5, with TRBD2 identical over 7 bases. Germline trimming cut 0 bases from V and 4 bases from J; bases unmatched to any gene: 2. This CDR3 region has 14 residues. Germline V CDR1 and CDR2: KGHSH, LQKENI. CDR3 amino acids: CASSPPGGTETQYF. The CDR3 DNA reads TGTGCCAGCTCACCACCGGGGGGGACAGAGACCCAGTACTTC.

V is TRBV12-3 or TRBV12-4 and J is TRBJ2-7, with D maybe TRBD2 (6 bases). The CDR3 consists of 13 residues. Trimming removed 5 bases at V and 1 base at J, with 9 bases between. The CDR3 sequence: CASSPTRSYEQYF. CDR3 in DNA: TGTGCCAGCAGTCCGACTAGATCCTACGAGCAGTACTTC.